This paragraph reports one T cell receptor (beta chain). Genes and germline come from the mouse. Read coverage stops 4 residues before the CDR3 terminus; the germline J gene supplies the remainder. Germline V gene data show CDR1 as NSQYPW and CDR2 as LRSPGD (reference sequence). V lost 5 bases and J lost 4; bases outside the gene matches: 2. The CDR3 contains 15 residues. The data were obtained in a study of CD8+ T cells in alopecia areata. Following extraction, RNA underwent reverse transcription to cDNA, which served as the sequencing template. Profiling relied on immunoSEQ multiplex PCR, and the TCRdb table lists in-frame clones only, not all of them. In total the sample includes 200,000 to 300,000 clones, none of them seen once. Sorting used CD4, CD8alpha, NKG2D, NKG2ACE and other markers on pooled cutaneous lymph node cells.

Sequencing was performed on CD4+ T cells sorted from a lymph node. This clonotype was sampled from a C3H/HeJ mouse with alopecia areata. The mouse strain carries the MHC haplotype H2-k. This rearrangement joins TRBV1 to TRBJ2-3; TRBD2 matches at 14 bases. The covered CDR3 bases are TGCACCTGCAGTACGGGACTGGGGGGGCCAGAA. Translated, it gives CTCSTGLGGPE. The full CDR3 is CTCSTGLGGPETLYF.